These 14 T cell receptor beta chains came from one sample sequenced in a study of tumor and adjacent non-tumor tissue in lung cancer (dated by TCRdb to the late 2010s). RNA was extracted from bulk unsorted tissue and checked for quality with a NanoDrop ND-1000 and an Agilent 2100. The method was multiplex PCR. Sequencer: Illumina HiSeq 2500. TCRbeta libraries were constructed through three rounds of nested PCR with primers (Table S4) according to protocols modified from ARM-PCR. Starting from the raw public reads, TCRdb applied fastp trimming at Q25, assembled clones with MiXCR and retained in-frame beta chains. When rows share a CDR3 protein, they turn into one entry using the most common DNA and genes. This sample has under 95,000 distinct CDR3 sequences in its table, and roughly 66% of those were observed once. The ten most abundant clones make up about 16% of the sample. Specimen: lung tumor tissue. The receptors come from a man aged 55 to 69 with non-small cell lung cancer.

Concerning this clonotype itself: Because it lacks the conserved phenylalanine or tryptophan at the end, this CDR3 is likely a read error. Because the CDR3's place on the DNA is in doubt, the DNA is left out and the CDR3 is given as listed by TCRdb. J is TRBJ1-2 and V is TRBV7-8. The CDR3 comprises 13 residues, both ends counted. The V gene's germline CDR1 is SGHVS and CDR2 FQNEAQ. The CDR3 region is CASSLDGSYGYIL.

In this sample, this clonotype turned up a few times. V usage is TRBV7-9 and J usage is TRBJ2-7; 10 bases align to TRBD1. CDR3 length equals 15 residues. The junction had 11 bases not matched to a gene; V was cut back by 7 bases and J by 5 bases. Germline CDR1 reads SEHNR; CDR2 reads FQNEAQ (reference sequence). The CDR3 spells CASNFKGQGFDEQYF. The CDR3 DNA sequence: TGTGCCAGCAACTTTAAGGGACAGGGGTTCGACGAGCAGTACTTC. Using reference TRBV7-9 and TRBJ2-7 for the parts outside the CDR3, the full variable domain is DTGVSQNPRHKITKRGQNVTFRCDPISEHNRLYWYRQTLGQGPEFLTYFQNEAQLEKSRLLSDRFSAERPKGSFSTLEIQRTEQGDSAMYLCASNFKGQGFDEQYFGPGTRLTVT.

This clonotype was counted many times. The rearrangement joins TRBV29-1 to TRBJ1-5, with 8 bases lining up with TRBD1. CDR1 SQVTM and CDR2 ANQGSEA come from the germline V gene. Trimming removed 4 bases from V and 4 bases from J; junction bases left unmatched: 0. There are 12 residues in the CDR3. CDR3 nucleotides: TGCAGCGTTGGACAGGGGAATCAGCCCCAGCATTTT. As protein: CSVGQGNQPQHF.

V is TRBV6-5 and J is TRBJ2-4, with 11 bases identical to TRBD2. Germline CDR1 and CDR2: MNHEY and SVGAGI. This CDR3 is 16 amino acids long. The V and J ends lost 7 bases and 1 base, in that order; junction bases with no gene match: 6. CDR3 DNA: TGTGCCAGCATGAATAGCGGGGGGGCCGCCAAAAACATTCAGTACTTC. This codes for CASMNSGGAAKNIQYF.

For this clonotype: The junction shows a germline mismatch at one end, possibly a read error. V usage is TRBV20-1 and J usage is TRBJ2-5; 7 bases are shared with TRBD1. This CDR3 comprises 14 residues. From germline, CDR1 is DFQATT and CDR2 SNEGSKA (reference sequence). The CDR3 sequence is CSAPSGQWQGAQYF. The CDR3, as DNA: TGTAGCGCTCCATCGGGACAGTGGCAAGGGGCCCAGTACTTC.

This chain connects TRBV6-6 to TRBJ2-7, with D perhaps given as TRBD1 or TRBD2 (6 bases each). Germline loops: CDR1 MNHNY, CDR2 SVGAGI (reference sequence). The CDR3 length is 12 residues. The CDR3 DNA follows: TGTGCAAGCCGAGCCGGGGGCTGCGAGCAGTACTTC. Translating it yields CASRAGGCEQYF.

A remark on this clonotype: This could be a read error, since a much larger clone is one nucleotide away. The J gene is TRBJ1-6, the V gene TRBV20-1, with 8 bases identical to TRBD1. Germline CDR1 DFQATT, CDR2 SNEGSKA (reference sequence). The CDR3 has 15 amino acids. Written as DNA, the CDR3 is TGCAGTGCTAGGAGATCAGGACAGGGTGGTTCACCCCTCCAGTTT. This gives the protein CSARRSGQGGSPLQF.

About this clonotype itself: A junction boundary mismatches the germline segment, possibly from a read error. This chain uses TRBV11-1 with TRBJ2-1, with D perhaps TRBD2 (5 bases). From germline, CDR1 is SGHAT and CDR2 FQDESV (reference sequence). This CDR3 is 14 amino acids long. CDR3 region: CASGPEGYWDEEFF. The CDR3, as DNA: TGTGCCAGCGGACCAGAGGGCTATTGGGATGAGGAGTTCTTC.

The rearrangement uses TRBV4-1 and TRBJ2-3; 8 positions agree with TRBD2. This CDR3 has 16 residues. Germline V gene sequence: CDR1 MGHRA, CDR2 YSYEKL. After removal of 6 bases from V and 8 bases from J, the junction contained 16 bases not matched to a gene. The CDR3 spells CASSQHNRVAGGTQYF. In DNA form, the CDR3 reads TGCGCCAGCAGTCAACATAATAGGGTGGCGGGGGGTACGCAGTATTTT.

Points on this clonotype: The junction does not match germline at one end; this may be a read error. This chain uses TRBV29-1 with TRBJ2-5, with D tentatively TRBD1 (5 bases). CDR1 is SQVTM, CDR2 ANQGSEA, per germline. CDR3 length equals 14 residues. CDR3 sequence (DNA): TGCAGCGTTGACGACAGTAGAGTCCAAGGGACCCAGTACTTC. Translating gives CSVDDSRVQGTQYF.

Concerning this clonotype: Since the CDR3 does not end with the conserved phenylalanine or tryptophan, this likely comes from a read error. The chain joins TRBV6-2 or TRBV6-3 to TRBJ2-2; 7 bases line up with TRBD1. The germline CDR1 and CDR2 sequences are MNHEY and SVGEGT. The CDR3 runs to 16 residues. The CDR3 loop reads CASSYSGTVGTGKLFS. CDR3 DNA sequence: TGTGCCAGCAGTTACTCGGGGACAGTTGGTACCGGGAAGCTGTTTTCT.

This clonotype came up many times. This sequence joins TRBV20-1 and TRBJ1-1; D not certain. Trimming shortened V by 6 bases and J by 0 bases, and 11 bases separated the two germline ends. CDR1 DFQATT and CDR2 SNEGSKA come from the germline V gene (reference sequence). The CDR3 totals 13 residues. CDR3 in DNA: TGCAGTGCCCCCCGCCGGGTGAACACTGAAGCTTTCTTT. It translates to CSAPRRVNTEAFF.

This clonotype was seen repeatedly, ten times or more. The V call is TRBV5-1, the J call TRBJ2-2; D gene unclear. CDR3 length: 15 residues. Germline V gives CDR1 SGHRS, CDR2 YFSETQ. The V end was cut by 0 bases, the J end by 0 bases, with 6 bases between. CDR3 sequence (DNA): TGCGCCAGCAGCTTGGGACTGACGAACACCGGGGAGCTGTTTTTT. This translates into CASSLGLTNTGELFF.

CDR3 DNA: TGTGAAAGCAGCTTGGGGGGGGGGTCAGATACGCAGTATTTT. Translation gives CESSLGGGSDTQYF. The chain has TRBV7-8 and TRBJ2-3; TRBD2 matches 7 bases. From germline, CDR1 is SGHVS and CDR2 FQNEAQ. CDR3 length: 14 amino acids.